This T cell receptor beta chain emerged from a study of blood T cell repertoires in COVID-19. Trimming removed 5 bases from V and 0 bases from J, with 10 bases in between. The CDR3 consists of 14 residues. Germline V lookup: CDR1 SGHTA, CDR2 FQGNSA. The assay was immunoSEQ multiplex PCR, and TCRdb's table has in-frame clones only and misses some. The sample includes 65,000 to 85,000 clones, approximately 89% of them seen just once. The sample was peripheral blood. The origin of this receptor is a human donor in a cohort sampled during active COVID-19. The V gene is TRBV7-2, the J gene TRBJ1-1, with D perhaps TRBD1 (5 bases). The CDR3 loop is CASSPGALNTEAFF. For the CDR3, the DNA is TGTGCCAGCAGCCCTGGGGCCCTGAACACTGAAGCTTTCTTT.